The rows below give T cell receptor beta chains drawn from one sample of a study of cytomegalovirus exposure and HLA in healthy donors. Assay: immunoSEQ multiplex PCR; the TCRdb copy retains only in-frame clones and omits some. Among 50,000 to 65,000 clones listed, around 72% were seen once. The sample was PBMCs. The receptors derive from a man aged 50-60 years in good health and CMV-seropositive. CDR3s include the opening cysteine and the closing phenylalanine or tryptophan. D genes are given only for firm matches. Expanded clones get a size class; other rows say once, few or many, or leave the size out.

D gene: TRBD2
J gene: TRBJ2-7
clone size: -
V gene: TRBV4-1
CDR3 protein: CASSRNAGGTYEQYF
CDR3 DNA: TGCGCCAGCAGCCGAAACGCGGGAGGGACCTACGAGCAGTACTTC

D gene: -
J gene: TRBJ1-2
clone size: -
V gene: TRBV6-5
CDR3 protein: CASSLLGGRLSGYTF
CDR3 DNA: TGTGCCAGCAGCCTACTGGGAGGGCGACTAAGCGGCTACACCTTC

D gene: -
J gene: TRBJ2-1
clone size: -
V gene: TRBV19
CDR3 protein: CASSRTTPSIYNEQFF
CDR3 DNA: TGTGCCAGTAGCCGAACGACTCCATCCATCTACAATGAGCAGTTCTTC

D gene: TRBD1
J gene: TRBJ1-5
clone size: -
V gene: TRBV30
CDR3 protein: CAWSNFGQGYNQPQHF
CDR3 DNA: TGTGCCTGGAGTAACTTTGGACAGGGTTACAATCAGCCCCAGCATTTT

D gene: TRBD1
J gene: TRBJ1-2
clone size: -
V gene: TRBV27
CDR3 protein: CASQGQGVSGYTF
CDR3 DNA: TGTGCCAGCCAGGGACAGGGAGTGAGTGGCTACACCTTC

D gene: -
J gene: TRBJ2-7
clone size: -
V gene: TRBV9
CDR3 protein: CASSVGAGKSYEQYF
CDR3 DNA: TGTGCCAGCAGCGTAGGGGCAGGTAAGTCCTACGAGCAGTACTTC

D gene: TRBD2
J gene: TRBJ2-5
clone size: -
V gene: TRBV6-5
CDR3 protein: CASSYSGRGEETQYF
CDR3 DNA: TGTGCCAGCAGTTACTCGGGGCGGGGGGAAGAGACCCAGTACTTC

D gene: -
J gene: TRBJ1-1
clone size: once
V gene: TRBV6-1
CDR3 protein: CASSSSGQGSAFF
CDR3 DNA: TGTGCCAGCAGTTCCTCCGGGCAGGGGTCAGCTTTCTTT

D gene: TRBD2
J gene: TRBJ2-7
clone size: -
V gene: TRBV5-1
CDR3 protein: CASSFPVASGRYEQYF
CDR3 DNA: TGCGCCAGCAGCTTCCCCGTGGCTAGCGGGAGGTACGAGCAGTACTTC

D gene: -
J gene: TRBJ1-4
clone size: -
V gene: TRBV6-5
CDR3 protein: CASSYMEKLFF
CDR3 DNA: TGTGCCAGCAGTTACATGGAGAAACTGTTTTTT

D gene: -
J gene: TRBJ1-5
clone size: few
V gene: TRBV19
CDR3 protein: CASSGDSAARNQPQHF
CDR3 DNA: TGTGCCAGTAGTGGAGACAGTGCCGCACGCAATCAGCCCCAGCATTTT

D gene: TRBD2
J gene: TRBJ2-7
clone size: -
V gene: TRBV18
CDR3 protein: CASSPGGSSYEQYF
CDR3 DNA: TGTGCCAGCTCACCAGGCGGGAGCTCCTACGAGCAGTACTTC

D gene: -
J gene: TRBJ1-2
clone size: -
V gene: TRBV5-7
CDR3 protein: CASSLDTYYGYTF
CDR3 DNA: TGTGCCAGCAGCTTGGACACCTACTATGGCTACACCTTC

D gene: -
J gene: TRBJ1-1
clone size: -
V gene: TRBV6-5
CDR3 protein: CASYSPQRAEAFF
CDR3 DNA: TGTGCCAGTTACAGTCCCCAGAGGGCTGAAGCTTTCTTT

D gene: -
J gene: TRBJ1-1
clone size: -
V gene: TRBV5-5
CDR3 protein: CASSFLSGNTEAFF
CDR3 DNA: TGTGCCAGCAGTTTCCTTTCCGGGAACACTGAAGCTTTCTTT

D gene: -
J gene: TRBJ1-1
clone size: -
V gene: TRBV7-9
CDR3 protein: CASSSRTRLNTEAFF
CDR3 DNA: TGTGCCAGCAGCTCCCGGACACGGTTGAACACTGAAGCTTTCTTT

D gene: TRBD2
J gene: TRBJ2-3
clone size: -
V gene: TRBV4-2
CDR3 protein: CASSQDLLAGGPDTQYF
CDR3 DNA: TGTGCCAGCAGCCAAGACCTCCTAGCGGGAGGGCCAGATACGCAGTATTTT

D gene: -
J gene: TRBJ1-2
clone size: -
V gene: TRBV7-8
CDR3 protein: CASSLPQGYGYTF
CDR3 DNA: TGTGCCAGCAGCTTACCCCAGGGGTATGGCTACACCTTC

D gene: TRBD2
J gene: TRBJ2-4
clone size: -
V gene: TRBV5-4
CDR3 protein: CASSLAGGRVWDF
CDR3 DNA: TGTGCCAGCAGCTTGGCGGGAGGGCGGGTATGGGACTTC

D gene: TRBD2
J gene: TRBJ2-1
clone size: few
V gene: TRBV5-1
CDR3 protein: CASSLLAGGYNEQFF
CDR3 DNA: TGCGCCAGCAGCTTACTAGCGGGGGGTTACAATGAGCAGTTCTTC

D gene: TRBD1
J gene: TRBJ1-1
clone size: few
V gene: TRBV6-5
CDR3 protein: CASSYAGTVNTEAFF
CDR3 DNA: TGTGCCAGCAGTTACGCCGGGACAGTCAACACTGAAGCTTTCTTT

D gene: TRBD2
J gene: TRBJ2-1
clone size: -
V gene: TRBV14
CDR3 protein: CASSRVAGTSGRRGPYNEQFF
CDR3 DNA: TGTGCCAGCAGCCGCGTTGCCGGGACTAGCGGGAGGAGGGGGCCCTACAATGAGCAGTTCTTC

D gene: -
J gene: TRBJ2-4
clone size: -
V gene: TRBV7-9
CDR3 protein: CASSFGDTGQYF
CDR3 DNA: TGTGCCAGCAGCTTCGGGGACACCGGCCAGTACTTC

D gene: TRBD1
J gene: TRBJ1-6
clone size: once
V gene: TRBV19
CDR3 protein: CASRAGQGVFSPLHF
CDR3 DNA: TGTGCCAGTAGGGCCGGACAGGGGGTATTTTCACCCCTCCACTTT

D gene: -
J gene: TRBJ2-5
clone size: few
V gene: TRBV7-9
CDR3 protein: CASSTVQEKETQYF
CDR3 DNA: TGTGCCAGCAGCACTGTACAGGAGAAAGAGACCCAGTACTTC

D gene: -
J gene: TRBJ1-2
clone size: -
V gene: TRBV18
CDR3 protein: CASSPAESYIGYTF
CDR3 DNA: TGTGCCAGCTCACCAGCGGAGAGCTATATCGGCTACACCTTC

D gene: TRBD2
J gene: TRBJ2-2
clone size: -
V gene: TRBV4-1
CDR3 protein: CASSQLAGAPGELFF
CDR3 DNA: TGCGCCAGCAGCCAGCTAGCGGGAGCGCCCGGGGAGCTGTTTTTT

D gene: -
J gene: TRBJ1-3
clone size: -
V gene: TRBV13
CDR3 protein: CASSLGPGVLDSGNTIYF
CDR3 DNA: TGTGCCAGCAGCTTAGGCCCAGGGGTACTGGACTCTGGAAACACCATATATTTT

D gene: TRBD2
J gene: TRBJ2-3
clone size: -
V gene: TRBV4-3
CDR3 protein: CASSQALAGGRTDTQYF
CDR3 DNA: TGCGCCAGCAGCCAAGCCCTAGCGGGGGGCCGCACAGATACGCAGTATTTT

D gene: TRBD1
J gene: TRBJ1-2
clone size: once
V gene: TRBV11-1
CDR3 protein: CASSFRTGGGYGYTF
CDR3 DNA: TGTGCCAGCAGCTTCCGGACAGGGGGCGGCTATGGCTACACCTTC

D gene: -
J gene: TRBJ2-4
clone size: -
V gene: TRBV27
CDR3 protein: CASSFGSTVKNIQYF
CDR3 DNA: TGTGCCAGCAGTTTCGGTTCGACAGTAAAAAACATTCAGTACTTC

D gene: TRBD1
J gene: TRBJ2-7
clone size: -
V gene: TRBV19
CDR3 protein: CASSRTGIYEQYF
CDR3 DNA: TGTGCCAGTAGCCGGACAGGGATCTACGAGCAGTACTTC

D gene: -
J gene: TRBJ2-2
clone size: -
V gene: TRBV11-2
CDR3 protein: CASSLRQQGNTGELFF
CDR3 DNA: TGTGCCAGCAGCTTAAGGCAGCAGGGGAACACCGGGGAGCTGTTTTTT

D gene: TRBD1
J gene: TRBJ2-2
clone size: -
V gene: TRBV27
CDR3 protein: CASSSGTGGDANTGELFF
CDR3 DNA: TGTGCCAGCAGTTCGGGGACAGGGGGGGATGCGAACACCGGGGAGCTGTTTTTT

D gene: -
J gene: TRBJ1-1
clone size: few
V gene: TRBV6-6
CDR3 protein: CASSYWRDTEAFF
CDR3 DNA: TGTGCCAGCAGTTACTGGAGGGACACTGAAGCTTTCTTT

D gene: TRBD2
J gene: TRBJ2-3
clone size: -
V gene: TRBV5-6
CDR3 protein: CASSLGLAGVTDTQYF
CDR3 DNA: TGTGCCAGCAGCCTGGGACTAGCGGGAGTAACAGATACGCAGTATTTT

D gene: -
J gene: TRBJ2-1
clone size: -
V gene: TRBV10-2
CDR3 protein: CASSDLRDFSYNEQFF
CDR3 DNA: TGCGCCAGCAGTGATCTGCGGGACTTCTCCTACAATGAGCAGTTCTTC

D gene: TRBD1
J gene: TRBJ1-4
clone size: few
V gene: TRBV19
CDR3 protein: CASSTPGQGTNEKLFF
CDR3 DNA: TGTGCCAGTAGTACACCGGGACAGGGAACTAATGAAAAACTGTTTTTT

D gene: -
J gene: TRBJ1-1
clone size: -
V gene: TRBV6-1
CDR3 protein: CASRTGEAMNTEAFF
CDR3 DNA: TGTGCCAGCAGGACAGGTGAGGCCATGAACACTGAAGCTTTCTTT

D gene: TRBD1
J gene: TRBJ2-4
clone size: once
V gene: TRBV6-6
CDR3 protein: CASSTDRGPKNIQYF
CDR3 DNA: TGTGCCAGCAGTACAGACAGGGGCCCTAAAAACATTCAGTACTTC

D gene: -
J gene: TRBJ1-2
clone size: -
V gene: TRBV7-9
CDR3 protein: CSSSSELTGGLDYGYTF
CDR3 DNA: TGTTCCAGCAGCTCGGAGCTCACAGGAGGGTTAGACTATGGCTACACCTTC

D gene: TRBD1
J gene: TRBJ2-5
clone size: -
V gene: TRBV6-6
CDR3 protein: CASTRQGGQTQYF
CDR3 DNA: TGTGCCAGCACTCGACAGGGGGGGCAGACCCAGTACTTC

D gene: TRBD2
J gene: TRBJ2-3
clone size: -
V gene: TRBV5-6
CDR3 protein: CASSLLAGGADTQYF
CDR3 DNA: TGTGCCAGCAGCTTGCTAGCGGGGGGTGCAGATACGCAGTATTTT

D gene: -
J gene: TRBJ2-3
clone size: once
V gene: TRBV18
CDR3 protein: CASSPSRGDTQYF
CDR3 DNA: TGTGCCAGCTCACCATCCAGGGGTGATACGCAGTATTTT

D gene: -
J gene: TRBJ2-2
clone size: -
V gene: TRBV11-3
CDR3 protein: CASRLHTGELFF
CDR3 DNA: TGTGCCAGCAGACTGCACACCGGGGAGCTGTTTTTT

D gene: -
J gene: TRBJ2-3
clone size: -
V gene: TRBV2
CDR3 protein: CASSEPPGTDTQYF
CDR3 DNA: TGTGCCAGCAGTGAACCCCCTGGCACAGATACGCAGTATTTT

D gene: -
J gene: TRBJ2-3
clone size: -
V gene: TRBV4-2
CDR3 protein: CASSQDSGTDTQYF
CDR3 DNA: TGTGCCAGCAGCCAAGACTCAGGCACAGATACGCAGTATTTT

D gene: -
J gene: TRBJ2-3
clone size: few
V gene: TRBV29-1
CDR3 protein: CSVEGVLTDTQYF
CDR3 DNA: TGCAGCGTTGAAGGAGTCCTAACAGATACGCAGTATTTT

D gene: -
J gene: TRBJ2-7
clone size: -
V gene: TRBV30
CDR3 protein: CAWGGGWEQYF
CDR3 DNA: TGTGCCTGGGGAGGGGGCTGGGAGCAGTACTTC

D gene: TRBD2
J gene: TRBJ2-1
clone size: -
V gene: TRBV4-2
CDR3 protein: CASSQEMASGSYEQFF
CDR3 DNA: TGTGCCAGCAGCCAAGAAATGGCTAGCGGGAGCTATGAGCAGTTCTTC

D gene: -
J gene: TRBJ2-1
clone size: -
V gene: TRBV7-9
CDR3 protein: CSSSPLTGSSYNEQFF
CDR3 DNA: TGTTCCAGCAGCCCCTTGACAGGTAGCTCCTACAATGAGCAGTTCTTC

D gene: -
J gene: TRBJ2-7
clone size: -
V gene: TRBV5-6
CDR3 protein: CASSSYYEQYF
CDR3 DNA: TGTGCCAGCTCGAGTTACTACGAGCAGTACTTC

D gene: TRBD1
J gene: TRBJ1-4
clone size: -
V gene: TRBV11-3
CDR3 protein: CASSLADREEGEKLFF
CDR3 DNA: TGTGCCAGCAGCTTAGCCGACAGGGAAGAGGGTGAAAAACTGTTTTTT

D gene: -
J gene: TRBJ1-1
clone size: -
V gene: TRBV6-1
CDR3 protein: CASSNSYTEAFF
CDR3 DNA: TGTGCCAGCAGTAACAGCTACACTGAAGCTTTCTTT

D gene: -
J gene: TRBJ2-5
clone size: -
V gene: TRBV9
CDR3 protein: CASSRTGYQETQYF
CDR3 DNA: TGTGCCAGCAGCCGAACAGGGTACCAAGAGACCCAGTACTTC

D gene: TRBD1
J gene: TRBJ2-1
clone size: -
V gene: TRBV4-2
CDR3 protein: CASSPRQGSSYNEQFF
CDR3 DNA: TGTGCCAGCAGCCCACGACAGGGGAGCTCCTACAATGAGCAGTTCTTC

D gene: -
J gene: TRBJ2-1
clone size: few
V gene: TRBV7-2
CDR3 protein: CASSLRTSHEQFF
CDR3 DNA: TGTGCCAGCAGCTTAAGGACAAGCCATGAGCAGTTCTTC

D gene: TRBD1
J gene: TRBJ1-1
clone size: -
V gene: TRBV11-1
CDR3 protein: CASSLGTGKGTEAFF
CDR3 DNA: TGTGCCAGCAGCTTGGGGACAGGGAAGGGCACTGAAGCTTTCTTT

D gene: TRBD2
J gene: TRBJ2-1
clone size: -
V gene: TRBV5-1
CDR3 protein: CASSMSSGRIIDEQFF
CDR3 DNA: TGCGCCAGCAGTATGTCTAGCGGGAGGATAATCGATGAGCAGTTCTTC

D gene: -
J gene: TRBJ1-1
clone size: -
V gene: TRBV7-2
CDR3 protein: CASSRGYEAFF
CDR3 DNA: TGTGCCAGCAGCCGGGGTTATGAAGCTTTCTTT